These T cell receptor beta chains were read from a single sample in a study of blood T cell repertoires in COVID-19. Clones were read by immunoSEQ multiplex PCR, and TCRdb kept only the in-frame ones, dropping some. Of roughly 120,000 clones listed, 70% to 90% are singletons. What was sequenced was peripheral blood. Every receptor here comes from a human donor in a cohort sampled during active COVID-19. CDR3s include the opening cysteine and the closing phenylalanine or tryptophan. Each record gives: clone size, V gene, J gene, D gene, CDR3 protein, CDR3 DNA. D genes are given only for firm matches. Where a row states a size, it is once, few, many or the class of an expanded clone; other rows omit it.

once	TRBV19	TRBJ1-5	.	CASRTQGNSNQPQHF	TGTGCCAGTAGGACACAGGGCAATAGCAATCAGCCCCAGCATTTT
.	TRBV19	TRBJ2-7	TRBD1	CASSITAGGRYEQYF	TGTGCCAGTAGTATTACGGCAGGGGGCCGCTACGAGCAGTACTTC
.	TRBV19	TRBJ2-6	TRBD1	CASSRRTGEAGANVLTF	TGTGCCAGTAGTAGGAGGACAGGGGAAGCTGGGGCCAACGTCCTGACTTTC
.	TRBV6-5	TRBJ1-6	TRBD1	CASEDRVAYNSPLHF	TGTGCCAGCGAGGACAGGGTGGCCTATAATTCACCCCTCCACTTT
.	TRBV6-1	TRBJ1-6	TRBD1	CASSEIGTENSPLHF	TGTGCCAGCAGTGAAATTGGGACAGAGAATTCACCCCTCCACTTT
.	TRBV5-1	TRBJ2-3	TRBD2	CASSLGTSGVTDTQYF	TGCGCCAGCAGCTTGGGGACTAGCGGGGTCACAGATACGCAGTATTTT
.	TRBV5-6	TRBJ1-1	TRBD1	CASSGDRGATEAFF	TGTGCCAGCAGCGGGGACAGGGGGGCGACTGAAGCTTTCTTT
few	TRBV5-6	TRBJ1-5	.	CASSLGGRNQPQHF	TGTGCCAGCAGCTTAGGAGGCCGCAATCAGCCCCAGCATTTT
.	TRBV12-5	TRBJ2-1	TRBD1	CASGLGAGQGSNEQFF	TGTGCTAGTGGTTTGGGGGCCGGACAGGGTAGCAATGAGCAGTTCTTC
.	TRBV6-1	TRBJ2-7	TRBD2	CASSDTSGGYEQYF	TGTGCCAGCAGTGACACTAGCGGGGGGTACGAGCAGTACTTC
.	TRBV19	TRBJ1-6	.	CASSKPVSPLHF	TGTGCCAGTAGTAAGCCGGTATCACCCCTCCACTTT
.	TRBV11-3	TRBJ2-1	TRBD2	CASSFPALAGDSYNEQFF	TGTGCCAGCAGCTTCCCGGCGCTAGCGGGGGACTCCTACAATGAGCAGTTCTTC
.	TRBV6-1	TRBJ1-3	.	CASSEAGGGSGNTIYF	TGTGCCAGCAGTGAAGCAGGGGGGGGCTCTGGAAACACCATATATTTT
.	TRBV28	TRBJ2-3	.	CASNQDKTSTDTQYF	TGTGCCAGCAATCAGGACAAAACTAGCACAGATACGCAGTATTTT
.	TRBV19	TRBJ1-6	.	CASSARIGSPLHF	TGTGCCAGTAGTGCGAGGATAGGATCACCCCTCCACTTT
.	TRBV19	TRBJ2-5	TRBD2	CASSIAPSGGARLQETQYF	TGTGCCAGTAGTATAGCCCCTAGCGGGGGGGCCAGGTTGCAAGAGACCCAGTACTTC
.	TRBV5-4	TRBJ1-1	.	CASSLGGPTRGKNTEAFF	TGTGCCAGCAGCTTGGGGGGACCGACCAGGGGTAAGAACACTGAAGCTTTCTTT
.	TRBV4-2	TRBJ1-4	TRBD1	CASSLGGSDEKLFF	TGTGCCAGCAGCCTAGGGGGCTCTGATGAAAAACTGTTTTTT
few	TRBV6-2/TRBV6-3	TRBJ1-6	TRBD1	CASSPLDRVGSPLHF	TGTGCCAGCAGTCCACTCGACAGGGTCGGTTCACCCCTCCACTTT
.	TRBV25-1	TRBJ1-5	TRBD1	CASRDRGLHQPQHF	TGTGCCAGCAGGGACAGGGGGCTTCATCAGCCCCAGCATTTT
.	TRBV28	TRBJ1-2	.	CASSLSGAYGYTF	TGTGCCAGCAGTTTATCAGGTGCCTATGGCTACACCTTC
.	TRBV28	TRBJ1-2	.	CASRYPGVNYGYTF	TGTGCCAGCAGGTACCCGGGGGTAAACTATGGCTACACCTTC
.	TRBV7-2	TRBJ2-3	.	CASSLASVPVTDTQYF	TGTGCCAGCAGCTTAGCTAGCGTACCCGTCACAGATACGCAGTATTTT
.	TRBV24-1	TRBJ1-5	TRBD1	CATSEGTGFGQPQHF	TGTGCCACCAGTGAGGGGACAGGGTTCGGTCAGCCCCAGCATTTT
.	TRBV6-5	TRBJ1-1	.	CASRARTLDTEAFF	TGTGCCAGCAGAGCGCGCACGTTGGACACTGAAGCTTTCTTT
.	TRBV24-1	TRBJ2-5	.	CATSSSGRSETQYF	TGTGCCACCAGTTCTTCAGGGCGTTCAGAGACCCAGTACTTC
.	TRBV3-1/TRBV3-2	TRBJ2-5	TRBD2	CASSPGLAPVQETQYF	TGTGCCAGCAGCCCCGGACTAGCGCCAGTCCAAGAGACCCAGTACTTC
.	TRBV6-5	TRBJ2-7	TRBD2	CASIPLAGSFEQYF	TGTGCCAGCATCCCCCTAGCGGGATCTTTCGAGCAGTACTTC
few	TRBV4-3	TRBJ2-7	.	CASSQDLGAKGEQYF	TGCGCCAGCAGCCAAGATCTGGGGGCTAAAGGCGAGCAGTACTTC
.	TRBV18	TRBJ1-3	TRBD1	CASSPGQGGGGNTIYF	TGTGCCAGCTCACCCGGACAGGGGGGCGGTGGAAACACCATATATTTT
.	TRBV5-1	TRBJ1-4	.	CASSFGQPWEKLFF	TGCGCCAGCAGCTTCGGACAGCCGTGGGAAAAACTGTTTTTT
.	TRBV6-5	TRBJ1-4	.	CASSYSRASNEKLFF	TGTGCCAGCAGTTACTCGAGAGCCTCTAATGAAAAACTGTTTTTT
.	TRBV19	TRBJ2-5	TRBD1	CASSALTGVETQYF	TGTGCCAGTAGTGCCTTGACAGGGGTAGAGACCCAGTACTTC
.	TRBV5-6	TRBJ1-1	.	CASSLAGHQAFF	TGTGCCAGCAGCTTGGCTGGACATCAAGCTTTCTTT
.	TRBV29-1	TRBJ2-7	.	CSVGGLGNEQYF	TGCAGCGTTGGGGGACTTGGGAACGAGCAGTACTTC
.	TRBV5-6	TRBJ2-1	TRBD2	CASSLLAVQHNEQFF	TGTGCCAGCAGCTTACTAGCGGTTCAGCACAATGAGCAGTTCTTC
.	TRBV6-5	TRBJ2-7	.	CASSRGLGEQYF	TGTGCCAGCAGTCGGGGTCTGGGCGAGCAGTACTTC
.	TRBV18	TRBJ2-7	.	CASSPEAIGYEQYF	TGTGCCAGCTCACCAGAGGCGATCGGCTACGAGCAGTACTTC
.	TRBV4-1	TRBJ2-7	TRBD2	CASSPGGPDSYEQYF	TGCGCCAGCAGCCCGGGGGGGCCAGATTCCTACGAGCAGTACTTC
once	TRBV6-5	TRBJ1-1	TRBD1	CASSLTGERRTEAFF	TGTGCCAGCAGTCTGACAGGGGAGAGGAGGACTGAAGCTTTCTTT
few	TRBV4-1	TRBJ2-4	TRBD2	CASSQARLAGGKNIQYF	TGCGCCAGCAGCCAAGCAAGACTAGCGGGAGGGAAAAACATTCAGTACTTC
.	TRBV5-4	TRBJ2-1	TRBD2	CASSLVLAGSNEQFF	TGTGCCAGCAGCTTGGTTCTAGCGGGAAGCAATGAGCAGTTCTTC
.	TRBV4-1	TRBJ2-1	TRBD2	CASSQGLAGINEQFF	TGCGCCAGCAGCCAAGGGCTAGCGGGGATCAATGAGCAGTTCTTC
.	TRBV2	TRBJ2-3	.	CASSDRLGGPSTDTQYF	TGTGCCAGCAGCGACCGACTCGGGGGGCCTAGCACAGATACGCAGTATTTT
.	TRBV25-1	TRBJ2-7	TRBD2	CASSEYRGGRVYEQYF	TGTGCCAGCAGTGAATACCGTGGCGGGAGGGTCTACGAGCAGTACTTC
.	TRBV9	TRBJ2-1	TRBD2	CASSTYPTSGSYNEQFF	TGTGCCAGCAGCACTTACCCGACTAGCGGGAGTTACAATGAGCAGTTCTTC
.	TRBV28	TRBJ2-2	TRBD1	CASRGQGIAGELFF	TGTGCCAGCCGGGGACAGGGGATCGCCGGGGAGCTGTTTTTT
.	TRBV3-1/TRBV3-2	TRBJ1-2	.	CASSQEGGANYGYTF	TGTGCCAGCAGCCAAGAGGGCGGGGCTAACTATGGCTACACCTTC
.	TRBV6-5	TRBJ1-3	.	CASSMNGGRNTIYF	TGTGCCAGCAGCATGAACGGGGGTAGAAACACCATATATTTT
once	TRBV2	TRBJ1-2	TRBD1	CASSPRTGGNGYTF	TGTGCCAGCAGCCCCAGGACAGGGGGCAATGGCTACACCTTC
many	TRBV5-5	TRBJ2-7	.	CASSLDRDGVYEQYF	TGTGCCAGCAGCTTGGACAGGGATGGGGTCTACGAGCAGTACTTC
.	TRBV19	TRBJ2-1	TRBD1	CASRRQGRVNEQFF	TGTGCCAGTAGGAGACAGGGAAGGGTCAATGAGCAGTTCTTC
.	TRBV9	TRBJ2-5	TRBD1	CASSARGQGLQETQYF	TGTGCCAGCAGCGCGCGGGGACAGGGGTTACAAGAGACCCAGTACTTC
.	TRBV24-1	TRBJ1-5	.	CATSDFAGREKNQPQHF	TGTGCCACCAGTGATTTTGCAGGCAGGGAAAAAAATCAGCCCCAGCATTTT
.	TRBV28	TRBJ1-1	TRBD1	CASSTTGVWGFRDTEAFF	TGTGCCAGCAGTACTACAGGGGTCTGGGGGTTCAGGGACACTGAAGCTTTCTTT
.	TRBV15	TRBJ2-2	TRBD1	CATSREQGDTGELFF	TGTGCCACCAGCAGAGAACAGGGGGACACCGGGGAGCTGTTTTTT
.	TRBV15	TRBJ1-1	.	CATSIKRNTEAFF	TGTGCCACCAGCATTAAGAGGAACACTGAAGCTTTCTTT